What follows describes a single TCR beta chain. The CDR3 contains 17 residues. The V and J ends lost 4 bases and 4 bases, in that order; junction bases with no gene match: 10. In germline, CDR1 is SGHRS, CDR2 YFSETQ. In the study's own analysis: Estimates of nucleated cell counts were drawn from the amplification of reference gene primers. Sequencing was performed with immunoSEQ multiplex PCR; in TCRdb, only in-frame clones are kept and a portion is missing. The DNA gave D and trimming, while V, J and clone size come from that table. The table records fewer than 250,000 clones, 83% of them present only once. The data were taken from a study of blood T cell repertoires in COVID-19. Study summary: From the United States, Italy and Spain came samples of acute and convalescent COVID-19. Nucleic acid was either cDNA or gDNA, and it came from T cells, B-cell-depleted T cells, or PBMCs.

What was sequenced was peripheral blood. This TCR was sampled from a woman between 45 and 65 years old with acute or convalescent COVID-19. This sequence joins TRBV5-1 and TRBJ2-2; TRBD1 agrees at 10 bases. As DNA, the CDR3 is TGCGCCAGCAGCCTAGGACAGGGGGGTTGGAGCACCGGGGAGCTGTTTTTT. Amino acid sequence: CASSLGQGGWSTGELFF.